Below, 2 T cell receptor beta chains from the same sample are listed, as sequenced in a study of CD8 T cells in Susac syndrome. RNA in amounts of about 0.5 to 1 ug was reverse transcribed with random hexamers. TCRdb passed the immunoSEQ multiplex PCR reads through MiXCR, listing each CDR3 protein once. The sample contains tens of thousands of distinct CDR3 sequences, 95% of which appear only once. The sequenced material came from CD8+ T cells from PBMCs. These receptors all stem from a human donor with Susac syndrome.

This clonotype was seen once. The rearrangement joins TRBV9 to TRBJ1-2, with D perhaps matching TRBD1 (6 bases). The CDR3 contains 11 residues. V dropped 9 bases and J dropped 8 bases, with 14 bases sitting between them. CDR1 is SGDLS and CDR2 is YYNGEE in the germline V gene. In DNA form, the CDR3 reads TGTGCCACGGGGGGGCAAGAGGGCTACACCTTC. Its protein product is CATGGQEGYTF.

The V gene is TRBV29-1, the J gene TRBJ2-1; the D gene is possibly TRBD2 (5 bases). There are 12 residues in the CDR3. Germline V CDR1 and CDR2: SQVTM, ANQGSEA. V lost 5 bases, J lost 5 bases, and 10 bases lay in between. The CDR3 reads CSVLAGNNEQFF. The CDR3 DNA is TGCAGCGTTTTAGCCGGGAACAATGAGCAGTTCTTC.